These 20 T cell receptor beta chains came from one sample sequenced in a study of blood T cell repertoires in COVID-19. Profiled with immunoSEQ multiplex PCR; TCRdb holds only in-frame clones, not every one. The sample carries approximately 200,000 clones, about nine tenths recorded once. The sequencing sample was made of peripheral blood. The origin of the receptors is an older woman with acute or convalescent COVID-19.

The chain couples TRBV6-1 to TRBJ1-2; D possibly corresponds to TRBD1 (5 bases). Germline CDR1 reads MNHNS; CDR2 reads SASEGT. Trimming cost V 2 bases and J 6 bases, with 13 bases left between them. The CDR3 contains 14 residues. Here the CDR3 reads CASSETQGRDGYTF. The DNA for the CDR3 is TGTGCCAGCAGTGAAACCCAGGGAAGGGATGGCTACACCTTC.

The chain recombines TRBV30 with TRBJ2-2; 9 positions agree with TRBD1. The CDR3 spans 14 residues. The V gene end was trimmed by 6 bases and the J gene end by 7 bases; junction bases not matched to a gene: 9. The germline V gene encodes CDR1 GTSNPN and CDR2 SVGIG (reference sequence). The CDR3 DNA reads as TGTGCCTGTTCGGGACAGGGATTCGGCGGGGAGCTGTTTTTT. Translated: CACSGQGFGGELFF.

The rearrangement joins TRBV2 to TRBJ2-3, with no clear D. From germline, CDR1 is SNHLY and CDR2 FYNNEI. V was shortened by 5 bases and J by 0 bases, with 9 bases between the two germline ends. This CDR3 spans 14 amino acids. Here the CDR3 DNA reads TGTGCCAGCAGTTTTAGCACTAGCACAGATACGCAGTATTTT. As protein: CASSFSTSTDTQYF. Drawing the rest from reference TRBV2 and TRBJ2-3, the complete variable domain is EPEVTQTPSHQVTQMGQEVILRCVPISNHLYFYWYRQILGQKVEFLVSFYNNEISEKSEIFDDQFSVERPDGSNFTLKIRSTKLEDSAMYFCASSFSTSTDTQYFGPGTRLTVL.

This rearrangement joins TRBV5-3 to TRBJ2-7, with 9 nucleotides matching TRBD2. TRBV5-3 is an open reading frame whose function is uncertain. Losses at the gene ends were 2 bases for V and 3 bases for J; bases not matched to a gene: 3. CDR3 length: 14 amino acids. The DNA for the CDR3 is TGTGCCAGAAGCTTAGTAGCGGGAGTCTACGAGCAGTACTTC. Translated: CARSLVAGVYEQYF.

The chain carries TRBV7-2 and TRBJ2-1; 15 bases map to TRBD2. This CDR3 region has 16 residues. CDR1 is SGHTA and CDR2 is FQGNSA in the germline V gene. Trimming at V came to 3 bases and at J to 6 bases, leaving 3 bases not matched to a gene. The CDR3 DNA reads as TGTGCCAGCAGCTTCCCGGGACTAGCGGGGGGCAATGAGCAGTTCTTC. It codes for CASSFPGLAGGNEQFF.

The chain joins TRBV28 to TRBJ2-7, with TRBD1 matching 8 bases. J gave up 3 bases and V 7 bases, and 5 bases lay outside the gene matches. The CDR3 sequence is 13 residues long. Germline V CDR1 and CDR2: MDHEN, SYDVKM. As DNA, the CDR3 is TGTGCCAGCACCCCAACAGGGGGCTACGAGCAGTACTTC. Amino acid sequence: CASTPTGGYEQYF.

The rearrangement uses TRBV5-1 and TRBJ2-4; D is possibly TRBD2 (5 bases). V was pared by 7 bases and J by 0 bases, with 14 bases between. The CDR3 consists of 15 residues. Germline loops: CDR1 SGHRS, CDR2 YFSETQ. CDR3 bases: TGCGCCAGCCTATTGAGGGTACTAGCCAAAAACATTCAGTACTTC. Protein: CASLLRVLAKNIQYF.

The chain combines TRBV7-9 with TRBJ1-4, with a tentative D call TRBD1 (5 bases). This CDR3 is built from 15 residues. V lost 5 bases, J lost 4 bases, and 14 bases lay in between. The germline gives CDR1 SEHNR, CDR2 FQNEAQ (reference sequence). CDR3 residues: CASSQLPGGNEKLFF. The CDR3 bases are TGTGCCAGCAGCCAATTACCGGGGGGTAATGAAAAACTGTTTTTT. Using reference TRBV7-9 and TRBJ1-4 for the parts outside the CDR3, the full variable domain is DTGVSQNPRHKITKRGQNVTFRCDPISEHNRLYWYRQTLGQGPEFLTYFQNEAQLEKSRLLSDRFSAERPKGSFSTLEIQRTEQGDSAMYLCASSQLPGGNEKLFFGSGTQLSVL.

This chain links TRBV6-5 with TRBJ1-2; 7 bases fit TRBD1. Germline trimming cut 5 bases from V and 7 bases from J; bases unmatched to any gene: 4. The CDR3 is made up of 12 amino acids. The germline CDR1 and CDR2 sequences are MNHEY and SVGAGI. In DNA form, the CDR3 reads TGTGCCAGCAGTCAGACAGGGCTTGGCTACACCTTC. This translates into CASSQTGLGYTF.

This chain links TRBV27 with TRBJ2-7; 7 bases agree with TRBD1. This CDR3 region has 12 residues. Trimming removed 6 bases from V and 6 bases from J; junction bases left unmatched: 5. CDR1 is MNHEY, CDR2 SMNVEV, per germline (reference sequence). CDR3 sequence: CASRQGTSEQYF. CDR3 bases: TGTGCCAGCAGACAGGGGACCAGCGAGCAGTACTTC.

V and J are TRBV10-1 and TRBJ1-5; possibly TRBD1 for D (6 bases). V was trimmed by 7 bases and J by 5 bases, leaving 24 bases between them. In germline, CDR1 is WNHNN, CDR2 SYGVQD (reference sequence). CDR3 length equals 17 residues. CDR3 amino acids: CASIPKMNRVWDQPQHF. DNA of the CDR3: TGCGCCAGCATCCCGAAGATGAACAGGGTTTGGGATCAGCCCCAGCATTTT.

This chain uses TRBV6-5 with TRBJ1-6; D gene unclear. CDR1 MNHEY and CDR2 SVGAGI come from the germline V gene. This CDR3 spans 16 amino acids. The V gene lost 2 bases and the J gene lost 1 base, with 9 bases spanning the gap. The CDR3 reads CASSYEGGSYNSPLHF. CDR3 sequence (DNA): TGTGCCAGCAGTTACGAGGGTGGATCCTATAATTCACCCCTCCACTTT.

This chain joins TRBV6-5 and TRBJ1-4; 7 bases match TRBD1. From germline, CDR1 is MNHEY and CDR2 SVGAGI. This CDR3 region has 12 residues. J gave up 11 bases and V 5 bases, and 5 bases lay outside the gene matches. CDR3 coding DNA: TGTGCCAGCAGTCTCGACAGGGCCAAACTGTTTTTT. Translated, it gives CASSLDRAKLFF.

In DNA form, the CDR3 reads TGTGCCAGCAGTCCCGCAGGGAACCGGAACACTGAAGCTTTCTTT. Its protein product is CASSPAGNRNTEAFF. The chain links TRBV6-6 to TRBJ1-1; weak D call: TRBD1 (5 bases). Trimming took 5 bases from V and 1 from J, leaving 14 bases between them. The length of the CDR3 is 15 residues. Germline V lookup: CDR1 MNHNY, CDR2 SVGAGI (reference sequence).

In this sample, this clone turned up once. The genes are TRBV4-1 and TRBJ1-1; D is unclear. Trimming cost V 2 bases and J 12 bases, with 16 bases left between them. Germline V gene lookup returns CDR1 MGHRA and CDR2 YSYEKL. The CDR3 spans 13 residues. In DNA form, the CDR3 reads TGCGCCAGCAGCCAACCTCGGCCCAGCGAGACTTTCTTT. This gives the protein CASSQPRPSETFF.

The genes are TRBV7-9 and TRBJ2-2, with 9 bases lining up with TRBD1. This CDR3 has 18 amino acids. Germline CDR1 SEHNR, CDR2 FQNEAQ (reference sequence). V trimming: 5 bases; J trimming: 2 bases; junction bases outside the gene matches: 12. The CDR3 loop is CASSLPQDRGINTGELFF. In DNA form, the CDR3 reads TGTGCCAGCAGCCTCCCCCAGGACAGGGGCATAAACACCGGGGAGCTGTTTTTT.

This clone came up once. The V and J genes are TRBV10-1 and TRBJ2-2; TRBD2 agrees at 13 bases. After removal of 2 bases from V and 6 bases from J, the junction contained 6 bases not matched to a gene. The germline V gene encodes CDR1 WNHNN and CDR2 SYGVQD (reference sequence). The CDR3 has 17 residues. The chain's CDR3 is CASSEGLAGVSAGELFF. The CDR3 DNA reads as TGCGCCAGCAGTGAGGGACTAGCGGGAGTTTCAGCCGGGGAGCTGTTTTTT.

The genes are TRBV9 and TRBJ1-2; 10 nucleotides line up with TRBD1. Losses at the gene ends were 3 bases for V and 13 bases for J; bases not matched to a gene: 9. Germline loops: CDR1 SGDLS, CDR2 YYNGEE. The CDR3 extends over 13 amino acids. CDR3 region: CASSAWDRGSVTF. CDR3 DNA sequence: TGTGCCAGCAGCGCCTGGGACAGGGGTTCAGTCACCTTC.

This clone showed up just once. CDR3 DNA sequence: TGTGCCAGCAGCCAAGATTCGTCTAGCTCCTATAATTCACCCCTCCACTTT. This sequence encodes CASSQDSSSSYNSPLHF. The gene calls are TRBV4-2 and TRBJ1-6; D is unresolved. CDR1 LGHNA and CDR2 YNFKEQ come from the germline V gene. This CDR3 region has 17 residues. V lost 0 bases and J lost 0, with 9 bases in between.

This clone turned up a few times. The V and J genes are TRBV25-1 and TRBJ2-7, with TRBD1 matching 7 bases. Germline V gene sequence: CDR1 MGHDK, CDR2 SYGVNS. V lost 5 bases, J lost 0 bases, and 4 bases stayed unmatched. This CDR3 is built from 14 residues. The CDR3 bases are TGTGCCAGCAGTCTGACAGGGAGCTCCTACGAGCAGTACTTC. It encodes CASSLTGSSYEQYF.